This T cell receptor beta chain was obtained from a study of regulatory T cells in long-lasting Graves disease (dated by TCRdb to 2020 to 2023). As for the study more broadly: Persistent Graves' disease was defined as antithyroid drug treatment for over 5 years with persistently positive TSH receptor autoantibodies. Patients with persistent Graves' disease were compared with patients with newly diagnosed Graves' disease using TCR sequencing and RNA sequencing of peripheral blood. The study was registered as a clinical trial and conducted in China. A total of roughly 33 samples were covered by TCR sequencing, comprising some 13 persistent and some 20 newly diagnosed Graves' disease patients. In the clinical cohort, patients with persistent Graves' disease had used antithyroid drugs for an average of about 9.4 years.

The time point tag for this specimen amounts to: persistent/refractory GD, antithyroid drugs over 5 years with positive TRAb. For both TCR sequencing and RNA sequencing, RNA was extracted from PBMCs in TRIzol. The diagnosis of Graves' disease was made according to American Thyroid Association guidelines. Recruitment of patients was carried out at an endocrinology department in Xi'an, China. Each patient gave approximately 10 milliliters of peripheral blood, collected in an EDTA anticoagulant tube. Ficoll Paque Plus density gradient separation was used to isolate PBMCs, and no additional T cell sorting was done. An Agilent 2100 Bioanalyzer and agarose gel were used to assess RNA quality, and a NanoDrop 2000 was used to measure RNA concentration. Library preparation employed multiplex PCR. The instrument was an Illumina HiSeq 4000. CDR3 regions were amplified by Arm-PCR with iRepertoire HTBI primers to construct TCR beta libraries. PCR products were gel purified before sequencing. The paper's data handling went like this. Gene usage analysis of CDR3 amino acid clonotypes used the roughly 62 TRBV and around 13 TRBJ segments found across samples. Filtered high-quality paired reads were merged into contigs using COPE and FqMerger. Contigs were aligned with BLAST to IMGT TRBV, TRBD and TRBJ reference genes, and CDR3 was defined per IMGT. Clonotypes above 0.1% frequency were classified as highly expanded clones. Shannon entropy was used to measure repertoire diversity, and the Gini coefficient was used to measure V-J evenness. Clonotypes shared by more than one individual were considered public. TCRdb took the public reads, trimmed them with fastp at Q25, ran MiXCR for clone calling and kept in-frame beta chains. Under each unique CDR3 protein, matching rows form one entry showing the most common genes and DNA. It is TCRdb's table, rather than the study itself, that gives the V and J calls and clone size. For this sample there are roughly 450,000 distinct CDR3 sequences; less than 25% appear just once. About 7.8% of the sample belongs to the ten largest clones.

CDR1 SGDLS and CDR2 YYNGEE were looked up in the germline V gene. V loses 4 bases of germline sequence and J loses 4 bases, and the interval between the two ends is 14 bases. The CDR3 runs 14 amino acids, cysteine and phenylalanine included. The CDR3 DNA has 42 bases and is translated from base 1. This clonotype came up a few times. The target of this receptor is not known. No clone much larger than this one lies a single base away; base qualities are absent. Paper-wide results and their limitations: More public clonotypes were shared among persistent patients (under 3,000) than among newly diagnosed patients (966). The small sample size was acknowledged by the authors as a limitation that may reduce accuracy. Only peripheral blood was studied, because thyroid tissue, the primary lesion, was inaccessible. Compared with newly diagnosed patients, patients with persistent Graves' disease had lower TCR Shannon entropy and fewer highly expanded clones, which suggests clonal expansion. TRBV28, TRBJ1-2 and TRBJ2-5 were preferentially used in persistent disease, while TRBV20-1 and TRBJ2-1 were favored in newly diagnosed disease. Only the TCR beta chain was sequenced and analyzed.

This TCR derives from a female donor with Graves disease. Sequenced material: peripheral blood mononuclear cells (PBMCs), taken when the disease was refractory, from a patient treated with antithyroid drugs. Recombination joined TRBV9 with TRBJ1-2, with the D gene call left open. This receptor has the CDR3 CASSSQSSGYGYTF. The base sequence is TGTGCCAGCAGCAGCCAGAGTTCAGGCTATGGCTACACCTTC.